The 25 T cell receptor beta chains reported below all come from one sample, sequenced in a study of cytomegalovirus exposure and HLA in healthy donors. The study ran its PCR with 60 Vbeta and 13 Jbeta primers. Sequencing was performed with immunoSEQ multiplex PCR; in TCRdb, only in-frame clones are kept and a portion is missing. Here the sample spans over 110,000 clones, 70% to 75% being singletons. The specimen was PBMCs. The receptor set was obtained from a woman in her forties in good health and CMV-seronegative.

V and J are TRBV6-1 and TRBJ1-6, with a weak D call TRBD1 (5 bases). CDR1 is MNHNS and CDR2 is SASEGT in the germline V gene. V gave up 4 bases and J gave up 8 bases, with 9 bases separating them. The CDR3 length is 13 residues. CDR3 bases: TGTGCCAGCAGTGTATCGACAGATTCACCCCTCCACTTT. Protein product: CASSVSTDSPLHF.

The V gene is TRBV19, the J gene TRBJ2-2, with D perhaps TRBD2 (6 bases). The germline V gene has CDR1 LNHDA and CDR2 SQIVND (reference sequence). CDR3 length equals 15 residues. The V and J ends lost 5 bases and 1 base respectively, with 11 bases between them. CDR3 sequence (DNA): TGTGCCAGTAGTCCCGGGGGTGTGAACACCGGGGAGCTGTTTTTT. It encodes CASSPGGVNTGELFF. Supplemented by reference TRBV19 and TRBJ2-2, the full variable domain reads DGGITQSPKYLFRKEGQNVTLSCEQNLNHDAMYWYRQDPGQGLRLIYYSQIVNDFQKGDIAEGYSVSREKKESFPLTVTSAQKNPTAFYLCASSPGGVNTGELFFGEGSRLTVL.

The CDR3 protein is CASSYNRNSGNTIYF. The CDR3 DNA reads TGTGCCAGCAGCTACAACAGAAACTCTGGAAACACCATATATTTT. The chain couples TRBV7-8 to TRBJ1-3; D is ambiguous. V lost 4 bases and J 0 bases, leaving 10 bases between the germline ends. The germline CDR1 and CDR2 sequences are SGHVS and FQNEAQ. CDR3 length: 15 residues.

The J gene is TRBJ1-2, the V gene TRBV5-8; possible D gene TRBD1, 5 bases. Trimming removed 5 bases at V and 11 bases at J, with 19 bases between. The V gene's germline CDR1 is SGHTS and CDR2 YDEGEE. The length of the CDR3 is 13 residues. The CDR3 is CASRPRDGGIYTF. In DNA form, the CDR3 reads TGTGCCAGCAGACCCAGGGACGGGGGAATTTACACCTTC.

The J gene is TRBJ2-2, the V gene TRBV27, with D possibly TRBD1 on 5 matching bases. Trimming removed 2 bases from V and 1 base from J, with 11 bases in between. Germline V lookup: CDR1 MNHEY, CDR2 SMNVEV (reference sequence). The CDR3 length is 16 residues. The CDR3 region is CASSLRTLLNTGELFF. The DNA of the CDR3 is TGTGCCAGCAGTTTAAGGACACTCCTGAACACCGGGGAGCTGTTTTTT.

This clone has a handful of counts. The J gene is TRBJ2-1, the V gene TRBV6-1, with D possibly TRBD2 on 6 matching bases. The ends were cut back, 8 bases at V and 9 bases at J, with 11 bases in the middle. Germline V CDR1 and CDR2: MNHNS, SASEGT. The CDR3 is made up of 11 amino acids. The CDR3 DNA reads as TGTGCCAGCGGAGGGGTGGGTGAGCAGTTCTTC. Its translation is CASGGVGEQFF.

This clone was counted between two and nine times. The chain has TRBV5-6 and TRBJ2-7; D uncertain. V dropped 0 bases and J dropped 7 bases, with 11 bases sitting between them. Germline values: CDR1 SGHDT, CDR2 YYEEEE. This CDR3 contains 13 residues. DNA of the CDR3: TGTGCCAGCAGCTTGGCCACCGGTCGGGAGCAGTACTTC. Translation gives CASSLATGREQYF.

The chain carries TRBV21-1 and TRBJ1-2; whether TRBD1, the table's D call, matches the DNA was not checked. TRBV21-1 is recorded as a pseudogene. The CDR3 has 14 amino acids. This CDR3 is CASRNRGREYGYTF. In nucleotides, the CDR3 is TGTGCCAGCAGGAACAGGGGGCGCGAATATGGCTACACCTTC.

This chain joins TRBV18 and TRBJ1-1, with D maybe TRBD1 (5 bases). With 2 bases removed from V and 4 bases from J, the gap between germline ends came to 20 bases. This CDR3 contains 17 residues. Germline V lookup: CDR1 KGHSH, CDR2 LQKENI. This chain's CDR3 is CASSPAPITGGVTEAFF. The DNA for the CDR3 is TGTGCCAGCTCACCAGCGCCTATTACAGGTGGAGTCACTGAAGCTTTCTTT.

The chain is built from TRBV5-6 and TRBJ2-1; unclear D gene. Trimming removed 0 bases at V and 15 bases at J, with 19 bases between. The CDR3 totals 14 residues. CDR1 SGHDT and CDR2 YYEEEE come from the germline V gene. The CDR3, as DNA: TGTGCCAGCAGCTTGGGAGGTCGTTTGCGCAGTTCGTTCTTC. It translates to CASSLGGRLRSSFF.

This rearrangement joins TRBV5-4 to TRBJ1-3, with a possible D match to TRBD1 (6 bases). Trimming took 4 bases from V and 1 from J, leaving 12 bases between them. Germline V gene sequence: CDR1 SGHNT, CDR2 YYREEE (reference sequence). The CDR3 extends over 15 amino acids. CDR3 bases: TGTGCCAGCAGCAAACACGGGACATCTGGAAACACCATATATTTT. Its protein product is CASSKHGTSGNTIYF.

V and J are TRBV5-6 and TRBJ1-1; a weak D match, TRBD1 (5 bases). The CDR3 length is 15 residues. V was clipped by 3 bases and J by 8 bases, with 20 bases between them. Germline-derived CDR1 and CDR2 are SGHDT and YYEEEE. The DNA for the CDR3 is TGTGCCAGCAGCTCCGCATTACGGGGGTGGGGGGAAGCTTTCTTT. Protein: CASSSALRGWGEAFF.

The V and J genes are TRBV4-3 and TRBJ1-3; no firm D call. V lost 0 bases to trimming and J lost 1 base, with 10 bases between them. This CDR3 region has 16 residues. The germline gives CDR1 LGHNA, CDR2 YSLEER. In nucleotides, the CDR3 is TGCGCCAGCAGCCAAGAGGGTCACTATTCTGGAAACACCATATATTTT. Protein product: CASSQEGHYSGNTIYF.

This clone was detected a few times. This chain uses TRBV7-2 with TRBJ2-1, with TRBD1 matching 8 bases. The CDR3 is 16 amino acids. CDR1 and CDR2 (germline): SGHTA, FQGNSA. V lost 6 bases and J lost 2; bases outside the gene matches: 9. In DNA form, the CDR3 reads TGTGCCAGCAGACTGACCGGACAGGGTACCTACAATGAGCAGTTCTTC. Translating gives CASRLTGQGTYNEQFF.

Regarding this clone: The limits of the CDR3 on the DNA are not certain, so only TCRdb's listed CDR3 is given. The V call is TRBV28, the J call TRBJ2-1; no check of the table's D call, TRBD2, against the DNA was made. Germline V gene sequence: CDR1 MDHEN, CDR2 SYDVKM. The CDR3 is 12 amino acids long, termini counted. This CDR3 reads CASSSSGRGGFF.

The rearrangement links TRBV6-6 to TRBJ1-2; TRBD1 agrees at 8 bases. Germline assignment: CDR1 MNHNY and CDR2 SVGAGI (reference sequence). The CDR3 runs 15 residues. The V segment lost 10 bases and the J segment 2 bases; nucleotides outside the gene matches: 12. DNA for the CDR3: TGTGCCACCAGAGGGCAGGGGGCGCCCAACTATGGCTACACCTTC. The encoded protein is CATRGQGAPNYGYTF.

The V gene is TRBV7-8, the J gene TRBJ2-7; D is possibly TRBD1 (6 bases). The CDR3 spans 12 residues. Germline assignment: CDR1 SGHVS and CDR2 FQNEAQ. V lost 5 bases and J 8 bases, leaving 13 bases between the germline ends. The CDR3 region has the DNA TGTGCCAGCAGCACCGCCGGGACAAAGCAGTACGTC. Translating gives CASSTAGTKQYV.

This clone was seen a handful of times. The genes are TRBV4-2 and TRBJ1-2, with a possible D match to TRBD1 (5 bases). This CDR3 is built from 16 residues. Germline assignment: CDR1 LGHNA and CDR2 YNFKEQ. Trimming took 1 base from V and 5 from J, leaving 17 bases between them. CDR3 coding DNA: TGTGCCAGCAGCCAAGTCTTGGGGGGGAACGGTTATGGCTACACCTTC. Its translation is CASSQVLGGNGYGYTF.

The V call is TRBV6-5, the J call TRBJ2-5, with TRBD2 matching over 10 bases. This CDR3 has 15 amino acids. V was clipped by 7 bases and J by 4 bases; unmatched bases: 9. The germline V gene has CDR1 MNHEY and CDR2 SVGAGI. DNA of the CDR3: TGTGCCAGCAATCCTTCGGGACTAGCGACAGAGACCCAGTACTTC. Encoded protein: CASNPSGLATETQYF.

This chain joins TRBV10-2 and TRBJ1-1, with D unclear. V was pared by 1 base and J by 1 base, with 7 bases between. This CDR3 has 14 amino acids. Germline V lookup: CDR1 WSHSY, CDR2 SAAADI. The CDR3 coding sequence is TGCGCCAGCAGTGAGTGGGCAGGGAACACTGAAGCTTTCTTT. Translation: CASSEWAGNTEAFF.

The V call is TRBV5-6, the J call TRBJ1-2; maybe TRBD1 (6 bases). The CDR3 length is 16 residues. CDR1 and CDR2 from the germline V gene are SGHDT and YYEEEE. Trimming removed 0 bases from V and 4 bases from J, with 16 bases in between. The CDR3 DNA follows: TGTGCCAGCAGCTTGGGGCAGGGGCCGAGGGCCTATGGCTACACCTTC. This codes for CASSLGQGPRAYGYTF.

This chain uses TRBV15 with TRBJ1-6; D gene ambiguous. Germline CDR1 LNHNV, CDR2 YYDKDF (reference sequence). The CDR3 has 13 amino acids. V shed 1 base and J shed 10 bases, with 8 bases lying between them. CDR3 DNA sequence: TGTGCCACCAGCAGAGTCGGAGAATCACCCCTCCACTTT. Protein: CATSRVGESPLHF.

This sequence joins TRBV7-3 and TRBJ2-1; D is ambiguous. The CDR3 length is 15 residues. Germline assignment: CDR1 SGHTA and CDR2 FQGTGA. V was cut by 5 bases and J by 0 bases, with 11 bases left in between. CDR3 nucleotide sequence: TGTGCCAGCAGCATTCAGGCGAGCTCCTACAATGAGCAGTTCTTC. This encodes CASSIQASSYNEQFF. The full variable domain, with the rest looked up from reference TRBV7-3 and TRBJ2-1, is GAGVSQTPSNKVTEKGKYVELRCDPISGHTALYWYRQSLGQGPEFLIYFQGTGAADDSGLPNDRFFAVRPEGSVSTLKIQRTERGDSAVYLCASSIQASSYNEQFFGPGTRLTVL.

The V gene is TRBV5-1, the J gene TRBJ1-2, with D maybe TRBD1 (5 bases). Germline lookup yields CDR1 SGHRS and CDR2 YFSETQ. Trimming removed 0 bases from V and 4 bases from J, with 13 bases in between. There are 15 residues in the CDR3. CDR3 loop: CASSLEGEGGYGYTF. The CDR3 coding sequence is TGCGCCAGCAGCTTGGAAGGGGAAGGTGGCTATGGCTACACCTTC.

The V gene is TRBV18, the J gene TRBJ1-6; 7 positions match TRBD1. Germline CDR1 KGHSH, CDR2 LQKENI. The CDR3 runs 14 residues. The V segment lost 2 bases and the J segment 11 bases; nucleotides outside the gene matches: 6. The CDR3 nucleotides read TGTGCCAGCTCACCATCTGGACAGGCGGCACCCCTCCACTTT. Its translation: CASSPSGQAAPLHF.